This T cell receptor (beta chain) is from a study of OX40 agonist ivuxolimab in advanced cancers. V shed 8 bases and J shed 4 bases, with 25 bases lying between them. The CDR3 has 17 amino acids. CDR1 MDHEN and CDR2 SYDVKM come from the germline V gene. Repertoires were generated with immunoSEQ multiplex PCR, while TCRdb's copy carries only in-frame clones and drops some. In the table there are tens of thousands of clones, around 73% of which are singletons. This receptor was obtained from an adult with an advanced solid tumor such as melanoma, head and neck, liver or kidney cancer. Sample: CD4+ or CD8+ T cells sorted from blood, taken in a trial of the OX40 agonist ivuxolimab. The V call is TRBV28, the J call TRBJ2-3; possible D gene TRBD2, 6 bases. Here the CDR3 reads CASSNWGGGGEADTQYF. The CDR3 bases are TGTGCCAGCTCAAACTGGGGTGGCGGAGGGGAAGCAGATACGCAGTATTTT.